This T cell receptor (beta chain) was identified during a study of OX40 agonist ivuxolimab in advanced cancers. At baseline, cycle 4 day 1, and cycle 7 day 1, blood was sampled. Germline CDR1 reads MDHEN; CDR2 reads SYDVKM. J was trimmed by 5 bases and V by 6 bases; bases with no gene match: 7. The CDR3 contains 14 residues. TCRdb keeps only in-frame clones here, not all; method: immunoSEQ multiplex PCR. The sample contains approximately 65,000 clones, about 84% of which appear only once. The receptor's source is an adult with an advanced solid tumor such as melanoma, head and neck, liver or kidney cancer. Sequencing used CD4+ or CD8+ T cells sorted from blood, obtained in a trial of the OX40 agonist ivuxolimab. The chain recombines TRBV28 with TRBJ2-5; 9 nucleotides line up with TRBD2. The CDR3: CASSPGTSLETQYF. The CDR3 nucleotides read TGTGCCAGCAGCCCTGGGACTAGCTTGGAGACCCAGTACTTC.